These 18 T cell receptor beta chains originate from one sample sequenced in a study of blood T cell repertoires in COVID-19. Repertoires were generated with immunoSEQ multiplex PCR, while TCRdb's copy carries only in-frame clones and drops some. The data show nearly 250,000 clones, approximately 90% seen once. The source material was PBMCs or T cells enriched from blood (not recorded which). These receptors all come from a man over 45 who had been exposed to COVID-19.

The chain is built from TRBV28 and TRBJ2-7; D not resolved. Germline loops: CDR1 MDHEN, CDR2 SYDVKM. V lost 2 bases and J lost 3, with 11 bases in between. There are 14 residues in the CDR3. CDR3: CASSLHFPGYEQYV. The CDR3 DNA is TGTGCCAGCAGTTTACATTTTCCGGGCTACGAGCAGTACGTC.

This clone was detected once. The rearrangement uses TRBV10-2 and TRBJ1-2; 7 bases match TRBD1. The CDR3 covers 16 residues. After removal of 2 bases from V and 4 bases from J, the junction contained 10 bases not matched to a gene. Germline V gives CDR1 WSHSY, CDR2 SAAADI. The CDR3 region is CASSEIGGDSVYGYTF. As DNA, the CDR3 is TGCGCCAGCAGTGAGATAGGCGGGGACAGTGTCTATGGCTACACCTTC.

This chain joins TRBV5-4 and TRBJ1-2, with a tentative D call TRBD1 (6 bases). Trimming removed 3 bases at V and 1 base at J, with 13 bases between. Per germline, CDR1 SGHNT and CDR2 YYREEE (reference sequence). The CDR3 is 15 amino acids. The CDR3 is CASSSPRQDNYGYTF. The CDR3 DNA follows: TGTGCCAGCAGCTCTCCCCGACAGGATAACTATGGCTACACCTTC.

The chain carries TRBV5-4 and TRBJ2-5; possible D gene TRBD1, 6 bases. The CDR3 consists of 13 residues. Trimming took off 3 bases at V and 2 bases at J, with 8 bases between the two ends. The germline gives CDR1 SGHNT, CDR2 YYREEE (reference sequence). CDR3 nucleotides: TGTGCCAGCAGCTCTGGACAGCAAGAGACCCAGTACTTC. Amino acid sequence: CASSSGQQETQYF.

The chain uses TRBV5-1 and TRBJ1-5; 9 bases are a match to TRBD1. V trimming: 5 bases; J trimming: 5 bases; junction bases outside the gene matches: 5. The CDR3 loop spans 14 amino acids. The germline CDR1 and CDR2 sequences are SGHRS and YFSETQ. This chain's CDR3 is CASRPGTGHQPQHF. The CDR3 region has the DNA TGCGCCAGCAGACCCGGGACAGGGCATCAGCCCCAGCATTTT. The full variable domain, its missing parts supplied by reference TRBV5-1 and TRBJ1-5, is KAGVTQTPRYLIKTRGQQVTLSCSPISGHRSVSWYQQTPGQGLQFLFEYFSETQRNKGNFPGRFSGRQFSNSRSEMNVSTLELGDSALYLCASRPGTGHQPQHFGDGTRLSIL.

V gene TRBV7-8 combines with J gene TRBJ2-1, with 14 bases that match TRBD2. The CDR3 runs 16 residues. Per the germline V gene, CDR1 is SGHVS and CDR2 is FQNEAQ. The V segment lost 5 bases and the J segment 4 bases; nucleotides outside the gene matches: 4. CDR3 in DNA: TGTGCCAGCAGCGGCCGACTAGCGGGGGGGTACAATGAGCAGTTCTTC. Amino acid sequence: CASSGRLAGGYNEQFF.

The chain couples TRBV6-5 to TRBJ1-3; possible D gene TRBD1, 6 bases. The CDR3 totals 13 residues. Trimming removed 5 bases from V and 4 bases from J, with 9 bases in between. Germline CDR1 reads MNHEY; CDR2 reads SVGAGI. The CDR3 DNA reads TGTGCCAGCAGTCCGACAGGAGGAAACACCATATATTTT. Its protein is CASSPTGGNTIYF.

CDR3 protein: CASSLLQRDIADTQYF. In DNA, the CDR3 is TGTGCCAGCAGCTTGCTCCAGCGGGATATCGCAGATACGCAGTATTTT. V and J are TRBV5-6 and TRBJ2-3, with 7 bases fitting TRBD2. Germline V lookup: CDR1 SGHDT, CDR2 YYEEEE. This CDR3 is built from 16 residues. The V segment lost 1 base and the J segment 4 bases; nucleotides outside the gene matches: 9.

The CDR3: CASSSTGTGGDQPQHF. The CDR3 DNA reads TGCGCCAGCAGCTCGACGGGGACAGGGGGCGATCAGCCCCAGCATTTT. The chain links TRBV5-1 to TRBJ1-5, with 12 bases lining up with TRBD1. CDR1 SGHRS and CDR2 YFSETQ come from the germline V gene. With 3 bases clipped from V and 5 bases from J, the junction kept 6 bases outside the gene matches. This CDR3 is 16 amino acids long. The complete variable domain, with remaining parts taken from reference TRBV5-1 and TRBJ1-5, reads KAGVTQTPRYLIKTRGQQVTLSCSPISGHRSVSWYQQTPGQGLQFLFEYFSETQRNKGNFPGRFSGRQFSNSRSEMNVSTLELGDSALYLCASSSTGTGGDQPQHFGDGTRLSIL.

V usage is TRBV9 and J usage is TRBJ2-1, with 7 bases lining up with TRBD1. This CDR3 region has 14 residues. Per the germline V gene, CDR1 is SGDLS and CDR2 is YYNGEE. V was pared by 3 bases and J by 9 bases, with 9 bases of the junction left unmatched. The CDR3 is CASSETGIGAEQFF. In nucleotides, the CDR3 is TGTGCCAGCAGCGAGACAGGGATCGGGGCTGAGCAGTTCTTC.

The chain recombines TRBV27 with TRBJ2-1, with D possibly matching TRBD2 (6 bases). The CDR3 runs to 14 residues. Deletions cut 3 bases from V and 7 bases from J, with 13 bases between. CDR1 and CDR2 from the germline V gene are MNHEY and SMNVEV (reference sequence). CDR3 protein: CASSLFRGSNEQFF. In DNA form, the CDR3 reads TGTGCCAGCAGTTTGTTCCGGGGGAGTAATGAGCAGTTCTTC.

The CDR3 coding sequence is TGTGCTAGTGGTCCATTCTCCGACGGGGGTGGCGTCCTGACTTTC. Its protein product is CASGPFSDGGGVLTF. The chain joins TRBV12-5 to TRBJ2-6, with D possibly matching TRBD2 (6 bases). This CDR3 spans 15 amino acids. V was cut by 5 bases and J by 12 bases, with 20 bases left in between. CDR1 LGHNT and CDR2 FRNRAP come from the germline V gene. Drawing the rest from reference TRBV12-5 and TRBJ2-6, the complete variable domain is DARVTQTPRHKVTEMGQEVTMRCQPILGHNTVFWYRQTMMQGLELLAYFRNRAPLDDSGMPKDRFSAEMPDATLATLKIQPSEPRDSAVYFCASGPFSDGGGVLTFGAGSRLTVL.

This chain links TRBV7-9 with TRBJ2-7, with D possibly TRBD1 on 6 matching bases. The ends were cut back, 4 bases at V and 2 bases at J, with 18 bases in the middle. The CDR3 contains 16 residues. Germline V CDR1 and CDR2: SEHNR, FQNEAQ (reference sequence). In DNA form, the CDR3 reads TGTGCCAGCAGCTCAACGAGACAGGCGGCCACCTACGAGCAGTACTTC. It translates to CASSSTRQAATYEQYF.

CDR3 DNA: TGTGCCAGCAGTGAAGGGCTTGCAACTAATGAAAAACTGTTTTTT. Its translation: CASSEGLATNEKLFF. The rearrangement joins TRBV6-1 to TRBJ1-4, with D hard to call. The CDR3 contains 15 residues. Trimming took 1 base from V and 0 from J, leaving 6 bases between them. Germline V gene lookup returns CDR1 MNHNS and CDR2 SASEGT.

CDR3 sequence: CASSLSLAVTYNEQFF. CDR3 DNA sequence: TGTGCCAGCAGCCTTTCACTAGCGGTAACCTACAATGAGCAGTTCTTC. The V call is TRBV3-1 (or the pseudogene TRBV3-2), the J call TRBJ2-1; TRBD2 matches at 8 bases. V shed 4 bases and J 2 bases; nucleotides not matched to a gene: 7. Germline CDR1 LGHDT, CDR2 YNNKEL (reference sequence). The CDR3 loop spans 16 amino acids.

This clone was seen only a few times. The chain links TRBV5-1 to TRBJ2-1; D is undetermined. The CDR3 loop spans 15 amino acids. The ends were cut back, 5 bases at V and 5 bases at J, with 17 bases in the middle. Germline loops: CDR1 SGHRS, CDR2 YFSETQ. CDR3 sequence: CASSPGPSRHNEQFF. The DNA of the CDR3 is TGCGCCAGCAGTCCTGGGCCCAGCAGGCACAATGAGCAGTTCTTC.

This rearrangement joins TRBV5-6 to TRBJ1-1; D is undetermined. The germline V and J ends were trimmed by 4 bases and 4 bases, with 17 bases remaining between them. This CDR3 comprises 15 residues. The germline CDR1 and CDR2 sequences are SGHDT and YYEEEE. The CDR3 sequence: CASSQPGPRGTEAFF. The CDR3 DNA is TGTGCCAGCAGCCAACCCGGGCCACGGGGCACTGAAGCTTTCTTT.

V gene TRBV29-1 combines with J gene TRBJ1-5; D ambiguous. V shed 4 bases and J shed 3 bases, with 7 bases lying between them. CDR1 is SQVTM, CDR2 ANQGSEA, per germline. The CDR3 contains 12 residues. For the CDR3, the DNA is TGCAGCGTTGCTCAGGTCAATCAGCCCCAGCATTTT. Translation gives CSVAQVNQPQHF.